Listed below are T cell receptor beta chains from one sample, sequenced in a study of brain T cells in children with intractable seizures. TCRdb's copy holds only in-frame clones and misses some; the assay was immunoSEQ multiplex PCR. The sample has around 80,000 clones; roughly 89% are singletons. The starting material was peripheral blood, obtained at surgery. Source of these receptors: a girl aged 2 to 9 with Rasmussen encephalitis and intractable seizures. Each CDR3 is given with its conserved first and last residue. D genes are given only for firm matches. Not every row has a clone size; where given, it reads once, few, many or a size class.

abundance: .
d_gene: .
j_gene: TRBJ2-6
v_gene: TRBV7-3
CDR3aa: CASSLKAGSGANVLTF
CDR3nt: TGTGCCAGCAGCTTAAAGGCGGGGTCTGGGGCCAACGTCCTGACTTTC

abundance: .
d_gene: .
j_gene: TRBJ1-2
v_gene: TRBV19
CDR3aa: CASSMGLVTNYGYTF
CDR3nt: TGTGCCAGTAGTATGGGTCTTGTGACGAACTATGGCTACACCTTC

abundance: once
d_gene: TRBD2
j_gene: TRBJ2-1
v_gene: TRBV27
CDR3aa: CASSLLGLRTNEQFF
CDR3nt: TGTGCCAGCAGTTTATTGGGACTAAGAACCAATGAGCAGTTCTTC

abundance: .
d_gene: .
j_gene: TRBJ2-3
v_gene: TRBV6-5
CDR3aa: CASGSLGRFDTQYF
CDR3nt: TGTGCCAGCGGGTCGTTGGGTCGTTTTGATACGCAGTATTTT

abundance: .
d_gene: TRBD2
j_gene: TRBJ2-5
v_gene: TRBV24-1
CDR3aa: CATSDQAGGAETQYF
CDR3nt: TGTGCCACCAGTGACCAAGCGGGAGGGGCAGAGACCCAGTACTTC

abundance: .
d_gene: .
j_gene: TRBJ2-2
v_gene: TRBV11-3
CDR3aa: CASSFKKTGELFF
CDR3nt: TGTGCCAGCAGCTTCAAGAAAACCGGGGAGCTGTTTTTT

abundance: .
d_gene: .
j_gene: TRBJ1-4
v_gene: TRBV3-1/TRBV3-2
CDR3aa: CASSPPEGRDEKLFF
CDR3nt: TGTGCCAGCAGCCCCCCCGAGGGGCGCGATGAAAAACTGTTTTTT

abundance: once
d_gene: .
j_gene: TRBJ1-6
v_gene: TRBV12-3/TRBV12-4
CDR3aa: CASSFRQNSPLHF
CDR3nt: TGTGCCAGCAGTTTCCGGCAGAATTCACCCCTCCACTTT

abundance: .
d_gene: .
j_gene: TRBJ2-3
v_gene: TRBV7-3
CDR3aa: CASSLNGGGDTQYF
CDR3nt: TGTGCCAGCAGCTTGAACGGGGGCGGAGATACGCAGTATTTT

abundance: .
d_gene: .
j_gene: TRBJ1-2
v_gene: TRBV13
CDR3aa: CASSLDQGTYGYTF
CDR3nt: TGTGCCAGCAGCTTAGACCAGGGTACTTATGGCTACACCTTC

abundance: .
d_gene: .
j_gene: TRBJ2-4
v_gene: TRBV19
CDR3aa: CASSPSDRPLLDIQYF
CDR3nt: TGTGCCAGTAGCCCCTCGGACAGACCCCTTCTGGACATTCAGTACTTC

abundance: .
d_gene: .
j_gene: TRBJ2-7
v_gene: TRBV7-2
CDR3aa: CASRLTRESYEQYF
CDR3nt: TGTGCCAGCAGACTTACCAGGGAGAGCTACGAGCAGTACTTC

abundance: .
d_gene: .
j_gene: TRBJ2-5
v_gene: TRBV7-9
CDR3aa: CASSLSRGWAAQTEETQYF
CDR3nt: TGTGCCAGCAGCCTAAGTAGGGGGTGGGCAGCCCAGACGGAAGAGACCCAGTACTTC

abundance: .
d_gene: TRBD1
j_gene: TRBJ1-2
v_gene: TRBV6-5
CDR3aa: CATTGAVNYGYTF
CDR3nt: TGTGCCACGACAGGGGCAGTCAACTATGGCTACACCTTC

abundance: .
d_gene: TRBD2
j_gene: TRBJ2-5
v_gene: TRBV7-9
CDR3aa: CASSTLAGAQETQYF
CDR3nt: TGTGCCAGCAGCACGCTAGCGGGAGCCCAAGAGACCCAGTACTTC

abundance: .
d_gene: .
j_gene: TRBJ1-1
v_gene: TRBV29-1
CDR3aa: CSVARTPVNTEAFF
CDR3nt: TGCAGCGTTGCCCGTACCCCCGTAAACACTGAAGCTTTCTTT

abundance: .
d_gene: .
j_gene: TRBJ2-5
v_gene: TRBV3-1/TRBV3-2
CDR3aa: CASSQAQGFETQYF
CDR3nt: TGTGCCAGCAGCCAAGCACAGGGTTTTGAGACCCAGTACTTC

abundance: .
d_gene: .
j_gene: TRBJ1-6
v_gene: TRBV6-1
CDR3aa: CASSEAKFSPLHF
CDR3nt: TGTGCCAGCAGTGAAGCGAAATTTTCACCCCTCCACTTT

abundance: .
d_gene: .
j_gene: TRBJ1-3
v_gene: TRBV7-8
CDR3aa: CASSLGGFSGNTIYF
CDR3nt: TGTGCCAGCAGCTTAGGAGGGTTCTCTGGAAACACCATATATTTT

abundance: .
d_gene: .
j_gene: TRBJ2-3
v_gene: TRBV19
CDR3aa: CASSISLGGPFPTDTQYF
CDR3nt: TGTGCCAGTAGTATCAGTCTGGGGGGCCCCTTCCCCACAGATACGCAGTATTTT

abundance: .
d_gene: .
j_gene: TRBJ2-7
v_gene: TRBV3-1/TRBV3-2
CDR3aa: CASSRQRSYEQYF
CDR3nt: TGTGCCAGCAGCCGGCAACGCTCCTACGAGCAGTACTTC

abundance: .
d_gene: TRBD2
j_gene: TRBJ2-1
v_gene: TRBV28
CDR3aa: CASRFSGGENNEQFF
CDR3nt: TGTGCCAGCAGGTTTAGCGGGGGGGAAAACAATGAGCAGTTCTTC

abundance: .
d_gene: .
j_gene: TRBJ1-4
v_gene: TRBV3-1/TRBV3-2
CDR3aa: CASSQDVSNEKLFF
CDR3nt: TGTGCCAGCAGCCAGGACGTCTCTAATGAAAAACTGTTTTTT

abundance: .
d_gene: .
j_gene: TRBJ2-5
v_gene: TRBV27
CDR3aa: CASSFSWTRETQYF
CDR3nt: TGTGCCAGCAGTTTTTCTTGGACCCGGGAGACCCAGTACTTC

abundance: .
d_gene: .
j_gene: TRBJ1-3
v_gene: TRBV5-1
CDR3aa: CASSLGPSSGNTIYF
CDR3nt: TGCGCCAGCAGCTTGGGGCCGAGCTCTGGAAACACCATATATTTT

abundance: .
d_gene: .
j_gene: TRBJ2-6
v_gene: TRBV11-2
CDR3aa: CASSLGGAWGANVLTF
CDR3nt: TGTGCCAGCAGCTTAGGAGGAGCGTGGGGGGCCAACGTCCTGACTTTC

abundance: .
d_gene: TRBD2
j_gene: TRBJ2-3
v_gene: TRBV28
CDR3aa: CASSFQRGSTDTQYF
CDR3nt: TGTGCCAGCAGTTTTCAGCGGGGGAGCACAGATACGCAGTATTTT

abundance: .
d_gene: .
j_gene: TRBJ2-7
v_gene: TRBV11-2
CDR3aa: CASSFRGTYEQYF
CDR3nt: TGTGCCAGCAGCTTCCGCGGTACCTACGAGCAGTACTTC

abundance: .
d_gene: .
j_gene: TRBJ2-7
v_gene: TRBV6-5
CDR3aa: CASSSLRQRPYEQYF
CDR3nt: TGTGCCAGCAGTTCCCTTCGGCAGAGACCCTACGAGCAGTACTTC

abundance: .
d_gene: TRBD1
j_gene: TRBJ2-1
v_gene: TRBV7-9
CDR3aa: CASSLLTGKANEQFF
CDR3nt: TGTGCCAGCAGCTTGCTGACAGGGAAGGCCAATGAGCAGTTCTTC

abundance: .
d_gene: .
j_gene: TRBJ1-5
v_gene: TRBV9
CDR3aa: CASSVGLSNQPQHF
CDR3nt: TGTGCCAGCAGCGTAGGGCTTAGCAATCAGCCCCAGCATTTT

abundance: .
d_gene: TRBD1
j_gene: TRBJ1-1
v_gene: TRBV12-5
CDR3aa: CASGLGRTGGTEAFF
CDR3nt: TGTGCTAGTGGTTTGGGACGGACAGGGGGAACTGAAGCTTTCTTT

abundance: .
d_gene: TRBD1
j_gene: TRBJ1-2
v_gene: TRBV28
CDR3aa: CASSLLDRGQGYTF
CDR3nt: TGTGCCAGCAGTCTACTGGACAGGGGGCAGGGCTACACCTTC

abundance: .
d_gene: .
j_gene: TRBJ1-3
v_gene: TRBV11-2
CDR3aa: CASSHGRGNTIYF
CDR3nt: TGTGCCAGCAGCCACGGACGTGGAAACACCATATATTTT

abundance: .
d_gene: .
j_gene: TRBJ2-7
v_gene: TRBV21-1
CDR3aa: CASSKVGDSRLYEQYF
CDR3nt: TGTGCCAGCAGCAAGGTAGGGGACAGCCGACTCTACGAGCAGTACTTC

abundance: .
d_gene: TRBD2
j_gene: TRBJ2-7
v_gene: TRBV7-2
CDR3aa: CASSLSGTTSGGRSYEQYF
CDR3nt: TGTGCCAGCAGCTTGTCCGGGACGACTAGCGGGGGGCGCTCCTACGAGCAGTACTTC

abundance: once
d_gene: .
j_gene: TRBJ1-2
v_gene: TRBV19
CDR3aa: CASSIGNNYGYTF
CDR3nt: TGTGCCAGTAGTATTGGGAATAACTATGGCTACACCTTC

abundance: .
d_gene: TRBD1
j_gene: TRBJ1-4
v_gene: TRBV5-6
CDR3aa: CASSLLRGHHNEKLFF
CDR3nt: TGTGCCAGCAGCCTCCTTAGGGGGCATCATAATGAAAAACTGTTTTTT

abundance: .
d_gene: .
j_gene: TRBJ2-7
v_gene: TRBV6-6
CDR3aa: CASRPRGAASSYEQYF
CDR3nt: TGTGCCAGCAGACCCCGAGGGGCTGCCAGCTCCTACGAGCAGTACTTC

abundance: once
d_gene: TRBD2
j_gene: TRBJ2-7
v_gene: TRBV27
CDR3aa: CASSLERGSSYEQYF
CDR3nt: TGTGCCAGCAGTCTGGAGCGGGGGAGCTCCTACGAGCAGTACTTC

abundance: .
d_gene: .
j_gene: TRBJ1-3
v_gene: TRBV2
CDR3aa: CAGGSGQLSSGNTIYF
CDR3nt: TGTGCCGGGGGATCTGGGCAGCTGAGCTCTGGAAACACCATATATTTT

abundance: .
d_gene: .
j_gene: TRBJ2-1
v_gene: TRBV7-2
CDR3aa: CASSFKFHDSYNEQFF
CDR3nt: TGTGCCAGCAGCTTCAAGTTTCACGACTCCTACAATGAGCAGTTCTTC